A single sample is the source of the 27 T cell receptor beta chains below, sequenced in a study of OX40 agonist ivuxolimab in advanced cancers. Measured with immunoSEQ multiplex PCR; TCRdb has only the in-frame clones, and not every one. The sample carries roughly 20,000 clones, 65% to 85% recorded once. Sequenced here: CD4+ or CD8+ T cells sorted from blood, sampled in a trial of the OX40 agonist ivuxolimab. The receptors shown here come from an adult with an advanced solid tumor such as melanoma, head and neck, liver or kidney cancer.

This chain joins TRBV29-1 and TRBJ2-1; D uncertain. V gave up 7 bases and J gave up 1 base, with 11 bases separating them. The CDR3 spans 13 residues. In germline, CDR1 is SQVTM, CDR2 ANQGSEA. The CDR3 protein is CSAPRGSYNEQFF. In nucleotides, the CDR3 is TGCAGCGCCCCCCGCGGTTCCTACAATGAGCAGTTCTTC.

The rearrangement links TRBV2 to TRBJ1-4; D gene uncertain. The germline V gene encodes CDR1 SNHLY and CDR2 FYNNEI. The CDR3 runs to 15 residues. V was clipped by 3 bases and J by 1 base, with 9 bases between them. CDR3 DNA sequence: TGTGCCAGCAGTGACCAGAGAGTAACTAATGAAAAACTGTTTTTT. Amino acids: CASSDQRVTNEKLFF.

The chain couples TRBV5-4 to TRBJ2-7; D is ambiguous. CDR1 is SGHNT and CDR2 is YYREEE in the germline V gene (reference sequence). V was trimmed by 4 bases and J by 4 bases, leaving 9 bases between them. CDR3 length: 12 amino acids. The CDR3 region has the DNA TGTGCCAGCAGCCAAGACGGATACGAGCAGTACTTC. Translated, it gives CASSQDGYEQYF.

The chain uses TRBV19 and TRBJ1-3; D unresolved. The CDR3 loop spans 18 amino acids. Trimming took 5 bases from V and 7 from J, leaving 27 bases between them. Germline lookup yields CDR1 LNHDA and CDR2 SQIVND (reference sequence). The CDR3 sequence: CASSATLGGTVTGNTIYF. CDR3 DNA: TGTGCCAGTAGTGCTACCCTGGGAGGCACCGTAACGGGGAACACCATATATTTT.

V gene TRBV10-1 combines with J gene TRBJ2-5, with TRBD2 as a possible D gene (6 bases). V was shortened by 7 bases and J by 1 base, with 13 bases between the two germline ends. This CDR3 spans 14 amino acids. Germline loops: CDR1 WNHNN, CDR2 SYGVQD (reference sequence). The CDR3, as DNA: TGCGCCAGCACCTCCGGAGGGGTCCAAGAGACCCAGTACTTC. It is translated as CASTSGGVQETQYF.

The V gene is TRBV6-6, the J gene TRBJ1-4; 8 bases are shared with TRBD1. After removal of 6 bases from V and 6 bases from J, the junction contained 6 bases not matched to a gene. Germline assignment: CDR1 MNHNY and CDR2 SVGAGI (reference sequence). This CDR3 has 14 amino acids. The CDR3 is CASSPGGGDEKLFF. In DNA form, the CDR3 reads TGTGCCAGCAGCCCAGGGGGCGGTGATGAAAAACTGTTTTTT.

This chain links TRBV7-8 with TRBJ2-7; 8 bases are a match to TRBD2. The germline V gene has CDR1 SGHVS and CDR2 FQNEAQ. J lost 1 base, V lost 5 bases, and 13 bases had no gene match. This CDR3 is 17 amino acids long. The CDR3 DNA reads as TGTGCCAGCAGCCCAGTGGGATTAGCGGGGCTATCCTACGAGCAGTACTTC. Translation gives CASSPVGLAGLSYEQYF.

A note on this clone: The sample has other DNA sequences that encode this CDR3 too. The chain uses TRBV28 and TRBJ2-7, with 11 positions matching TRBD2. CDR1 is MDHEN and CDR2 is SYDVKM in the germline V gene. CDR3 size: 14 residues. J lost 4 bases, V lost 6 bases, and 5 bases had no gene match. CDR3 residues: CASSTGTSGYEQYF. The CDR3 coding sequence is TGTGCCAGCAGCACCGGGACTAGCGGATACGAGCAGTACTTC.

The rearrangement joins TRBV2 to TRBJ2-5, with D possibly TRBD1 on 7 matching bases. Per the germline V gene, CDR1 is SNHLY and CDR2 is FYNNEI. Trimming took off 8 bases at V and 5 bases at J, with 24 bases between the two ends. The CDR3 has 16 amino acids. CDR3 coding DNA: TGTGCCAGCGGACCTGCGGGACAGAGGATCGGGGAGACCCAGTACTTC. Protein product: CASGPAGQRIGETQYF.

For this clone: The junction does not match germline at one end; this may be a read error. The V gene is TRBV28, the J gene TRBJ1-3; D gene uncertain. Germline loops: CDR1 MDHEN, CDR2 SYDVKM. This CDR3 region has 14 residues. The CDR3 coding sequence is TGTGCCAGCAGTCCCCCCCTGACTGGAGACACCATATATTTT. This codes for CASSPPLTGDTIYF.

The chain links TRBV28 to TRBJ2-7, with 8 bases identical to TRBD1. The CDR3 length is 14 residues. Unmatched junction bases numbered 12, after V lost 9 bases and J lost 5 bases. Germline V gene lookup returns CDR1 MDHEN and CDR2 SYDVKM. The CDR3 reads CASTGQGKINEQYF. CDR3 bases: TGTGCCAGTACTGGACAGGGAAAGATCAACGAGCAGTACTTC.

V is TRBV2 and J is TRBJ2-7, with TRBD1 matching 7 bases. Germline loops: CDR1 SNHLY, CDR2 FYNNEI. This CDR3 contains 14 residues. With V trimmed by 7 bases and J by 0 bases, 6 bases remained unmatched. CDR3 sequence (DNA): TGTGCCAGCAAGTTGGGACAGAGCTCCTACGAGCAGTACTTC. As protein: CASKLGQSSYEQYF.

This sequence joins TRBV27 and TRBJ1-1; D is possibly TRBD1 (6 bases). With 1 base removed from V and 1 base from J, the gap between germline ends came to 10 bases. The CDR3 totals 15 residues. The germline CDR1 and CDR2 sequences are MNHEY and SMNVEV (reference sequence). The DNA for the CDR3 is TGTGCCAGCAGTTTATTAGTAGGGGGGAACACTGAAGCTTTCTTT. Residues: CASSLLVGGNTEAFF.

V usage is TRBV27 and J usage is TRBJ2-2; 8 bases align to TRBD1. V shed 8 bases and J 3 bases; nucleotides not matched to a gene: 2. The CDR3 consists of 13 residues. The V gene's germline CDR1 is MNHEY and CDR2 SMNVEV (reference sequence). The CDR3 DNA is TGTGCCAGCGGACAGGGCTACACCGGGGAGCTGTTTTTT. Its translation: CASGQGYTGELFF.

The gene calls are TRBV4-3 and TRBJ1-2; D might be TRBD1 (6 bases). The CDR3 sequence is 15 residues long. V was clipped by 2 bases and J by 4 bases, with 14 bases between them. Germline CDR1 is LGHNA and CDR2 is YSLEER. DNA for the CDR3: TGCGCCAGCAGCCAACAGGGGACGAGAGGCTATGGCTACACCTTC. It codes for CASSQQGTRGYGYTF.

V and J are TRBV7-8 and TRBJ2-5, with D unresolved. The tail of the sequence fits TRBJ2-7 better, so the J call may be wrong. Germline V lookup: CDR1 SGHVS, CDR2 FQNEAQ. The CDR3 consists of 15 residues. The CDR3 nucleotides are TGTGCCAGCTCCGGCCTTGCAGTGAGCTCCTACGAGCAGTACTTC. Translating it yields CASSGLAVSSYEQYF.

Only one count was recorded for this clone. CDR3: CASRSTGSYNSPLHF. CDR3 DNA sequence: TGTGCCAGCAGATCTACAGGATCCTATAATTCACCCCTCCACTTT. The gene calls are TRBV28 and TRBJ1-6; D might be TRBD1 (5 bases). The germline gives CDR1 MDHEN, CDR2 SYDVKM. V dropped 6 bases and J dropped 1 base, with 10 bases sitting between them. This CDR3 comprises 15 residues.

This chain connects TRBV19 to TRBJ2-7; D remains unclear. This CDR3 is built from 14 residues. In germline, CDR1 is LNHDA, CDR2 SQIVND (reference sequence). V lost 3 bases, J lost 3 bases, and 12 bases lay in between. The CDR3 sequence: CASSMTGGNYEQYF. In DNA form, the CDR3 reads TGTGCCAGTAGTATGACGGGTGGGAACTACGAGCAGTACTTC. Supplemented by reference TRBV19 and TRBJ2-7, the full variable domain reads DGGITQSPKYLFRKEGQNVTLSCEQNLNHDAMYWYRQDPGQGLRLIYYSQIVNDFQKGDIAEGYSVSREKKESFPLTVTSAQKNPTAFYLCASSMTGGNYEQYFGPGTRLTVT.

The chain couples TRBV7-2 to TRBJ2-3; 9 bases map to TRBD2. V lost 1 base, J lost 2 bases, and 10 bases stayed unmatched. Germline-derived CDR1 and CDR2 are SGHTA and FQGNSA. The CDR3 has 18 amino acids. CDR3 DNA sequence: TGTGCCAGCAGCTTAGTGGCGGGTAGCGGGGGAATCACAGATACGCAGTATTTT. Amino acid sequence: CASSLVAGSGGITDTQYF.

The CDR3 DNA sequence: TGTGCCAGCACCACAGGCGGCTCCTACGAGCAGTACTTC. Its translation: CASTTGGSYEQYF. This sequence joins TRBV13 and TRBJ2-7, with a tentative D call TRBD1 (5 bases). The CDR3 extends over 13 amino acids. V was shortened by 7 bases and J by 0 bases, with 10 bases between the two germline ends. The germline V gene has CDR1 PRHDT and CDR2 FYEKMQ (reference sequence).

The CDR3 region has the DNA TGTGCCAGCACTTCGCAAAACATTCAGTACTTC. It encodes CASTSQNIQYF. V and J are TRBV2 and TRBJ2-4, with D unresolved. This CDR3 comprises 11 residues. Germline CDR1 SNHLY, CDR2 FYNNEI. V dropped 7 bases and J dropped 5 bases, with 6 bases sitting between them.

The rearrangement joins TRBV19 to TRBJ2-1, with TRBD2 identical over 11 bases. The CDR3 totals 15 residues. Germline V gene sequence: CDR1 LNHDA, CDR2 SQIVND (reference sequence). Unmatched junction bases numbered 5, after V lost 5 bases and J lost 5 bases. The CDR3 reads CASSSPGLADNEQFF. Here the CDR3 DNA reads TGTGCCAGTAGTTCCCCGGGACTAGCGGACAATGAGCAGTTCTTC.

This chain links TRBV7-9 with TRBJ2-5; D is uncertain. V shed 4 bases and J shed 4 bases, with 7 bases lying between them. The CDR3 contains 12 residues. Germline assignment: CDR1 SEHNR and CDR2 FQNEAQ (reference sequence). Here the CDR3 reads CASSSPPETQYF. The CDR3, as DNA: TGTGCCAGCAGCTCCCCCCCAGAGACCCAGTACTTC. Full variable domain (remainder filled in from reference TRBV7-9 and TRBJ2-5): DTGVSQNPRHKITKRGQNVTFRCDPISEHNRLYWYRQTLGQGPEFLTYFQNEAQLEKSRLLSDRFSAERPKGSFSTLEIQRTEQGDSAMYLCASSSPPETQYFGPGTRLLVL.

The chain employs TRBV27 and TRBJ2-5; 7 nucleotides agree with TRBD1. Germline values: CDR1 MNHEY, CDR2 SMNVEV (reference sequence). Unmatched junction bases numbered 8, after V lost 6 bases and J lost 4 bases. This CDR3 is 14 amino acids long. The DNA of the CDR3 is TGTGCCAGCAGCCCGACAGGGTACGGAGAGACCCAGTACTTC. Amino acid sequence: CASSPTGYGETQYF.

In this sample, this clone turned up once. The CDR3 DNA reads as TGTGCCAGCAGAACCGGGATCTACGAGGAGACCCAGTACTTC. As protein: CASRTGIYEETQYF. The J gene is TRBJ2-5, the V gene TRBV2; tentative D call: TRBD2 (5 bases). The CDR3 has 14 amino acids. Trimming cost V 6 bases and J 5 bases, with 16 bases left between them. Germline CDR1 SNHLY, CDR2 FYNNEI.

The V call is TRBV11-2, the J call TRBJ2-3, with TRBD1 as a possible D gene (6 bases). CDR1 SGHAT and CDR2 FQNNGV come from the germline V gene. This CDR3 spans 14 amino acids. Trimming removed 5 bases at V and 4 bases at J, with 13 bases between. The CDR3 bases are TGTGCCAGCAGCCCTACAGGGTTGCCAGATACGCAGTATTTT. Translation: CASSPTGLPDTQYF.

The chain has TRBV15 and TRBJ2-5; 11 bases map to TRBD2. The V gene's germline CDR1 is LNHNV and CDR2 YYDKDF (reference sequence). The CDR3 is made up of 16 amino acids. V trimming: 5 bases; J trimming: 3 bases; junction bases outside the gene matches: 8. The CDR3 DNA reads TGTGCCACCAGCGAGACCGGGACTAGCGGAAAAGAGACCCAGTACTTC. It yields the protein CATSETGTSGKETQYF.